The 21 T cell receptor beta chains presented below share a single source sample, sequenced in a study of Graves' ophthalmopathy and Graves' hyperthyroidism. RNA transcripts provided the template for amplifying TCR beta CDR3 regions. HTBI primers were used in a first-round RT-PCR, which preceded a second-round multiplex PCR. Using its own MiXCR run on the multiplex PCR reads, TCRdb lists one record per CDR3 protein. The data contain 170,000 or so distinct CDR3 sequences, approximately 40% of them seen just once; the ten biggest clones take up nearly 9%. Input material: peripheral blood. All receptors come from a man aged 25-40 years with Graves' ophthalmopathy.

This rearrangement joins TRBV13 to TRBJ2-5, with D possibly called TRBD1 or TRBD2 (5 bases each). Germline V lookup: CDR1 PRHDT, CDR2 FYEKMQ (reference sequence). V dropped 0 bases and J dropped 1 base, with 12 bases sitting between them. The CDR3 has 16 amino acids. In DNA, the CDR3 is TGTGCCAGCAGCTTAGGCGTTGCCGGGGCCCAAGAGACCCAGTACTTC. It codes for CASSLGVAGAQETQYF.

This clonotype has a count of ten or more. The CDR3, as DNA: TGCAGTGCGGAAGCTATCCTAGGGACAGTTGGGCCCAAGAACACTGAAGCTTTCTTT. Its protein product is CSAEAILGTVGPKNTEAFF. The rearrangement uses TRBV20-1 and TRBJ1-1; 7 bases match TRBD1. The trim removed 6 bases at V and 1 base at J, leaving 23 bases unmatched. Germline CDR1 DFQATT, CDR2 SNEGSKA (reference sequence). This CDR3 is 19 amino acids long.

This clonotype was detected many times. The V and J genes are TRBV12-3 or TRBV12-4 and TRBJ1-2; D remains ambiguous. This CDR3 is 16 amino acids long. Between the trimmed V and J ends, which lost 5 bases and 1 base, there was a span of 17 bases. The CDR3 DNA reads TGTGCCAGCAGTCCCTCGGTAGACGGATTTAACTATGGCTACACCTTC. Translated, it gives CASSPSVDGFNYGYTF.

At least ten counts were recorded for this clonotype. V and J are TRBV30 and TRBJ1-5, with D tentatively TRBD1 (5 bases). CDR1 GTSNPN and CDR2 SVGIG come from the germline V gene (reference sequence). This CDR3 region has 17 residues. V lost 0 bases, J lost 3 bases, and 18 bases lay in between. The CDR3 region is CAWSVGARRVNNQPQHF. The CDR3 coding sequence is TGTGCCTGGAGTGTAGGGGCCCGCAGGGTAAACAATCAGCCCCAGCATTTT.

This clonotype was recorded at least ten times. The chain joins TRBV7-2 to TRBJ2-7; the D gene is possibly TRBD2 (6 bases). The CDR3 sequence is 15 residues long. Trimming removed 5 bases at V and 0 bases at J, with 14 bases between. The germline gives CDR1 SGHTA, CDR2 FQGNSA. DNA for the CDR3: TGTGCCAGCAGCAAAAGAGGACTATCCTCCTACGAGCAGTACTTC. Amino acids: CASSKRGLSSYEQYF.

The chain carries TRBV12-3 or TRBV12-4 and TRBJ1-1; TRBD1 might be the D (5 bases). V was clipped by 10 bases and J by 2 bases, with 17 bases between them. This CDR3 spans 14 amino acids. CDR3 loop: CANTPGTVNTEAFF. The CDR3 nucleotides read TGTGCCAACACCCCGGGGACGGTCAACACTGAAGCTTTCTTT.

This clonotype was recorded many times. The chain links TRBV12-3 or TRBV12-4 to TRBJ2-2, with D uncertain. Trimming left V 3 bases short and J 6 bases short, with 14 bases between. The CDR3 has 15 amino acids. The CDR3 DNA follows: TGTGCCAGCAGTTTCGGCGGTTTGGGCCCCGGGGAGCTGTTTTTT. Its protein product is CASSFGGLGPGELFF.

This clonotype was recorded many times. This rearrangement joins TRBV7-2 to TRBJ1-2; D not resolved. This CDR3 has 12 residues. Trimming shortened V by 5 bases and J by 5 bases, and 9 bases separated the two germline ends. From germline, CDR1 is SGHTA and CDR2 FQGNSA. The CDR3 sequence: CASSDPGYGYTF. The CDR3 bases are TGTGCCAGCAGCGACCCCGGGTATGGCTACACCTTC.

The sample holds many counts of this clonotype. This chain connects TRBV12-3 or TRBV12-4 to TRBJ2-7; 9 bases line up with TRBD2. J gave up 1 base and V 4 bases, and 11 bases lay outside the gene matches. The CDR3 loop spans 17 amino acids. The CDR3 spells CASSSPPGREGSYEQYF. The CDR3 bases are TGTGCCAGCAGTTCCCCACCGGGGCGGGAGGGTTCCTACGAGCAGTACTTC.

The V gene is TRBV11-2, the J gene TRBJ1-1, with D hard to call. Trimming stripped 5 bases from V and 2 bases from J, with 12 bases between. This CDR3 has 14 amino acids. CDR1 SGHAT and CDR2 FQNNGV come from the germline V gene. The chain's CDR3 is CASSTRFVNTEAFF. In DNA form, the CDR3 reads TGTGCCAGCAGCACCCGCTTTGTTAACACTGAAGCTTTCTTT.

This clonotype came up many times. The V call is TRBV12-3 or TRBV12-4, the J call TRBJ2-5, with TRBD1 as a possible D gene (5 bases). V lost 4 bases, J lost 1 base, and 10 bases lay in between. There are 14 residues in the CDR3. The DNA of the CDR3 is TGTGCCAGCAGTTCACCGACAGTCCAAGAGACCCAGTACTTC. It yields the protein CASSSPTVQETQYF.

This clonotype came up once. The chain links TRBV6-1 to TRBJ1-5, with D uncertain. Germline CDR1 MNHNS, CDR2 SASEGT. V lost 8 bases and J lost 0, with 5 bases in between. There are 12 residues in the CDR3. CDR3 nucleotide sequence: TGTGCCAGCGACTATAGCAATCAGCCCCAGCATTTT. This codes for CASDYSNQPQHF.

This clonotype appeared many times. CDR3 DNA sequence: TGTGCCAGCAGAAAGGAGGCCTACGAGCAGTACTTC. Translating it yields CASRKEAYEQYF. The chain couples TRBV2 to TRBJ2-7; D is possibly TRBD2 (5 bases). CDR1 is SNHLY and CDR2 is FYNNEI in the germline V gene. The CDR3 totals 12 residues. The V end was cut by 6 bases, the J end by 2 bases, with 8 bases between.

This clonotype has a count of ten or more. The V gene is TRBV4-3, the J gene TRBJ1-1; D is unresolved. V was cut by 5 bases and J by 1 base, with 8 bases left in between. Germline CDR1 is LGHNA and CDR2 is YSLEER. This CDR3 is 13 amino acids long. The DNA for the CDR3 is TGCGCCAGCAGCTCCTACAGGAACACTGAAGCTTTCTTT. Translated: CASSSYRNTEAFF.

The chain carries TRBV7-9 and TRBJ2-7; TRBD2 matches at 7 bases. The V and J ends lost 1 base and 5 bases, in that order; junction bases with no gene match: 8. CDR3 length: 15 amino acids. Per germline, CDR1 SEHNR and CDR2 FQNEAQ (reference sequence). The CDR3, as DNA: TGTGCCAGCAGCTTAGAGGAGGGAGGGCCGGACGAGCAGTACTTC. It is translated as CASSLEEGGPDEQYF.

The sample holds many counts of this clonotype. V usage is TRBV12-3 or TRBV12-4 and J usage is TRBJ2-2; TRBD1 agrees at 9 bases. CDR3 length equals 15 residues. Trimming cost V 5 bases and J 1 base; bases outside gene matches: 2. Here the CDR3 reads CASSQDRGNTGELFF. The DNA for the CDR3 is TGTGCCAGCAGTCAGGACAGGGGGAACACCGGGGAGCTGTTTTTT.

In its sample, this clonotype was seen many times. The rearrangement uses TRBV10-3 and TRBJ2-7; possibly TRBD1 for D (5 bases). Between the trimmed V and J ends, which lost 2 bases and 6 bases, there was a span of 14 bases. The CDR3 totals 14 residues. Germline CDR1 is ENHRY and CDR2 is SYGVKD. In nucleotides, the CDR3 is TGTGCCATCAGTGAGGCAGGGTTCTACGGCGAGCAGTACTTC. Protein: CAISEAGFYGEQYF.

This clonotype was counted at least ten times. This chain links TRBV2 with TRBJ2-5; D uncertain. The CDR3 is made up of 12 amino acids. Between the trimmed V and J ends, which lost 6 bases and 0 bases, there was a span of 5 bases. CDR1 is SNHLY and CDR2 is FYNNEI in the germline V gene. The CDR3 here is CASRQDQETQYF. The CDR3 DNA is TGTGCCAGCAGGCAGGACCAAGAGACCCAGTACTTC.

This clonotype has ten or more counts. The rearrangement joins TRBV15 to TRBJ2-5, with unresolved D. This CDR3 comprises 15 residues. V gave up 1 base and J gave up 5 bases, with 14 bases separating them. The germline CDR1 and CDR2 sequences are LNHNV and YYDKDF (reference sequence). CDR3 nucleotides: TGTGCCACCAGCAGAGTGGCCGCACCTCGGGAGACCCAGTACTTC. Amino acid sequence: CATSRVAAPRETQYF.

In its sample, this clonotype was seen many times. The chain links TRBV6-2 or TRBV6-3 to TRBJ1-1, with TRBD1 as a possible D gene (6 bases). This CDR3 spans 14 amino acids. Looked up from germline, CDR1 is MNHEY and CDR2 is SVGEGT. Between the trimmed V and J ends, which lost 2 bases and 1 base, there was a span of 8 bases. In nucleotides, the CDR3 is TGTGCCAGCAGTTACAGGACAGCGAACACTGAAGCTTTCTTT. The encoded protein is CASSYRTANTEAFF.

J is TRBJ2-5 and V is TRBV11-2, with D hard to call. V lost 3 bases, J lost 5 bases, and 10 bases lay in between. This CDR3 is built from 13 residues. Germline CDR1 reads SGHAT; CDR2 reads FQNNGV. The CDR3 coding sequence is TGTGCCAGCAGCTTGCAGCCCATTGAGACCCAGTACTTC. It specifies CASSLQPIETQYF.